A selection of T cell receptor beta chains follows, all from one sample in a study of T cell responses to AZD1222 COVID-19 vaccine. Sequenced by immunoSEQ multiplex PCR; TCRdb stores in-frame clones only, minus some. The table lists some 190,000 clones, about nine tenths of them singletons. The starting material was peripheral blood, obtained 28 days after the second AZD1222 dose. The origin of the receptors is an adult who received the AZD1222 COVID-19 vaccine. Both conserved end residues are part of each CDR3. Fields, in order: CDR3 length, J gene, V gene, D gene, clone size, CDR3 protein, CDR3 DNA. D genes are given only for firm matches. The listing skips clone size in some rows; elsewhere it reads once, few, many or a size class.

len: 13
j_gene: TRBJ2-1
v_gene: TRBV10-2
d_gene: NA
abundance: NA
CDR3aa: CASSLTSYNEQFF
CDR3nt: TGCGCCAGCAGTCTGACTAGTTACAATGAGCAGTTCTTC

len: 14
j_gene: TRBJ2-1
v_gene: TRBV3-1/TRBV3-2
d_gene: NA
abundance: NA
CDR3aa: CASSPVTGNDEQFF
CDR3nt: TGTGCCAGCAGCCCCGTCACAGGGAACGATGAGCAGTTCTTC

len: 15
j_gene: TRBJ2-5
v_gene: TRBV19
d_gene: NA
abundance: NA
CDR3aa: CASGNQGQRGETQYF
CDR3nt: TGTGCCAGTGGAAATCAGGGGCAGAGGGGAGAGACCCAGTACTTC

len: 15
j_gene: TRBJ1-5
v_gene: TRBV9
d_gene: NA
abundance: NA
CDR3aa: CASSVDGAGNQPQHF
CDR3nt: TGTGCCAGCAGCGTAGACGGGGCTGGCAATCAGCCCCAGCATTTT

len: 21
j_gene: TRBJ2-3
v_gene: TRBV28
d_gene: TRBD2
abundance: NA
CDR3aa: CASSLGARKSSGPESTDTQYF
CDR3nt: TGTGCCAGCAGTTTAGGGGCACGGAAATCTAGCGGTCCCGAATCCACAGATACGCAGTATTTT

len: 15
j_gene: TRBJ2-5
v_gene: TRBV3-1/TRBV3-2
d_gene: TRBD2
abundance: NA
CDR3aa: CASSQGLAGQETQYF
CDR3nt: TGTGCCAGCAGCCAAGGACTAGCGGGGCAAGAGACCCAGTACTTC

len: 14
j_gene: TRBJ1-1
v_gene: TRBV13
d_gene: NA
abundance: NA
CDR3aa: CASSLTPVIAEAFF
CDR3nt: TGTGCCAGCAGCTTAACCCCCGTAATCGCTGAAGCTTTCTTT

len: 12
j_gene: TRBJ2-1
v_gene: TRBV18
d_gene: NA
abundance: few
CDR3aa: CASSPGADEQFF
CDR3nt: TGTGCCAGCTCCCCAGGGGCGGATGAGCAGTTCTTC

len: 15
j_gene: TRBJ1-4
v_gene: TRBV5-6
d_gene: TRBD1
abundance: once
CDR3aa: CASSDPDRQGEKLFF
CDR3nt: TGTGCCAGCAGCGACCCGGACAGGCAAGGTGAAAAACTGTTTTTT

len: 13
j_gene: TRBJ2-7
v_gene: TRBV6-5
d_gene: TRBD1
abundance: once
CDR3aa: CASSTTGQGGQYF
CDR3nt: TGTGCCAGCAGCACTACAGGACAGGGCGGGCAGTACTTC

len: 13
j_gene: TRBJ2-2
v_gene: TRBV28
d_gene: NA
abundance: NA
CDR3aa: CASSLTNTGELFF
CDR3nt: TGTGCCAGCAGTCTAACTAACACCGGGGAGCTGTTTTTT

len: 15
j_gene: TRBJ2-1
v_gene: TRBV6-1
d_gene: TRBD1
abundance: NA
CDR3aa: CASSEAPHTGEEQFF
CDR3nt: TGTGCCAGCAGTGAAGCACCCCATACAGGGGAAGAGCAGTTCTTC

len: 16
j_gene: TRBJ1-2
v_gene: TRBV27
d_gene: TRBD1
abundance: NA
CDR3aa: CASSKGVATGGYGYTF
CDR3nt: TGTGCCAGCAGTAAGGGCGTAGCGACAGGGGGCTATGGCTACACCTTC

len: 18
j_gene: TRBJ1-2
v_gene: TRBV7-2
d_gene: NA
abundance: NA
CDR3aa: CASSLHAGRMGPNYGYTF
CDR3nt: TGTGCCAGCAGCCTTCATGCTGGGCGGATGGGACCTAACTATGGCTACACCTTC

len: 12
j_gene: TRBJ2-3
v_gene: TRBV18
d_gene: NA
abundance: NA
CDR3aa: CASSRGTDTQYF
CDR3nt: TGTGCCAGCTCACGTGGGACAGATACGCAGTATTTT

len: 14
j_gene: TRBJ2-7
v_gene: TRBV2
d_gene: NA
abundance: NA
CDR3aa: CASIRDYRFYEQYF
CDR3nt: TGTGCCAGCATCCGAGACTACAGATTCTACGAGCAGTACTTC

len: 13
j_gene: TRBJ1-2
v_gene: TRBV5-6
d_gene: NA
abundance: NA
CDR3aa: CASSLDSNYGYTF
CDR3nt: TGTGCCAGCAGCTTGGACAGTAACTATGGCTACACCTTC

len: 14
j_gene: TRBJ1-3
v_gene: TRBV30
d_gene: NA
abundance: once
CDR3aa: CAWSSGTLGNTIYF
CDR3nt: TGTGCCTGGAGTTCCGGGACACTCGGAAACACCATATATTTT

len: 15
j_gene: TRBJ2-3
v_gene: TRBV4-2
d_gene: NA
abundance: NA
CDR3aa: CASSQDGRAADTQYF
CDR3nt: TGTGCCAGCAGCCAAGATGGCCGGGCGGCGGATACGCAGTATTTT

len: 16
j_gene: TRBJ2-1
v_gene: TRBV25-1
d_gene: TRBD1
abundance: NA
CDR3aa: CASSALGQGSPNEQFF
CDR3nt: TGTGCCAGCAGTGCCTTAGGACAGGGTTCTCCTAATGAGCAGTTCTTC

len: 13
j_gene: TRBJ1-5
v_gene: TRBV6-5
d_gene: NA
abundance: NA
CDR3aa: CASTHNSNQPQHF
CDR3nt: TGTGCCAGCACGCATAATAGCAATCAGCCCCAGCATTTT

len: 12
j_gene: TRBJ2-1
v_gene: TRBV6-5
d_gene: NA
abundance: NA
CDR3aa: CAVGSSYNEQFF
CDR3nt: TGTGCCGTTGGGAGCTCCTACAATGAGCAGTTCTTC

len: 16
j_gene: TRBJ2-3
v_gene: TRBV3-1/TRBV3-2
d_gene: TRBD2
abundance: NA
CDR3aa: CASSQGAGVPTDTQYF
CDR3nt: TGTGCCAGCAGCCAAGGGGCGGGAGTGCCCACAGATACGCAGTATTTT

len: 15
j_gene: TRBJ1-5
v_gene: TRBV6-4
d_gene: TRBD1
abundance: NA
CDR3aa: CASSEGTGGNQPQHF
CDR3nt: TGTGCCAGCAGTGAGGGGACAGGGGGCAATCAGCCCCAGCATTTT

len: 18
j_gene: TRBJ2-7
v_gene: TRBV6-6
d_gene: TRBD1
abundance: NA
CDR3aa: CASSPMERTGHVPYEQYF
CDR3nt: TGTGCCAGCAGTCCAATGGAGAGGACAGGGCACGTACCCTACGAGCAGTACTTC

len: 13
j_gene: TRBJ2-3
v_gene: TRBV25-1
d_gene: NA
abundance: NA
CDR3aa: CASSERSTDTQYF
CDR3nt: TGTGCCAGCAGTGAAAGGAGCACAGATACGCAGTATTTT

len: 15
j_gene: TRBJ1-1
v_gene: TRBV7-3
d_gene: NA
abundance: NA
CDR3aa: CASSSGPTLNTEAFF
CDR3nt: TGTGCCAGCAGCTCTGGGCCTACGTTGAACACTGAAGCTTTCTTT

len: 12
j_gene: TRBJ2-5
v_gene: TRBV18
d_gene: NA
abundance: NA
CDR3aa: CASSQKRETQYF
CDR3nt: TGTGCCAGCTCACAAAAGAGAGAGACCCAGTACTTC

len: 15
j_gene: TRBJ1-4
v_gene: TRBV7-2
d_gene: NA
abundance: NA
CDR3aa: CASSLSPGSNEKLFF
CDR3nt: TGTGCCAGCAGCTTATCCCCCGGATCTAATGAAAAACTGTTTTTT

len: 13
j_gene: TRBJ1-1
v_gene: TRBV18
d_gene: NA
abundance: NA
CDR3aa: CASSPKRDTEAFF
CDR3nt: TGTGCCAGCTCACCAAAAAGGGACACTGAAGCTTTCTTT

len: 14
j_gene: TRBJ2-5
v_gene: TRBV9
d_gene: TRBD2
abundance: NA
CDR3aa: CASSPGTSGETQYF
CDR3nt: TGTGCCAGCAGCCCAGGGACTAGCGGGGAGACCCAGTACTTC

len: 14
j_gene: TRBJ1-4
v_gene: TRBV9
d_gene: NA
abundance: NA
CDR3aa: CASSVGSEDEKLFF
CDR3nt: TGTGCCAGCAGCGTAGGGTCGGAGGATGAAAAACTGTTTTTT

len: 15
j_gene: TRBJ2-1
v_gene: TRBV5-1
d_gene: NA
abundance: NA
CDR3aa: CASSLVQGLHNEQFF
CDR3nt: TGCGCCAGCAGCTTGGTACAGGGACTTCACAATGAGCAGTTCTTC

len: 20
j_gene: TRBJ1-3
v_gene: TRBV7-7
d_gene: NA
abundance: NA
CDR3aa: CASSLGGGCRAPLSGNTIYF
CDR3nt: TGTGCCAGCAGCTTAGGGGGGGGTTGCCGGGCCCCACTCTCTGGAAACACCATATATTTT

len: 14
j_gene: TRBJ2-5
v_gene: TRBV7-9
d_gene: NA
abundance: NA
CDR3aa: CASSSTSRQETQYF
CDR3nt: TGTGCCAGCAGCTCGACTAGTAGGCAAGAGACCCAGTACTTC

len: 15
j_gene: TRBJ1-3
v_gene: TRBV5-4
d_gene: NA
abundance: NA
CDR3aa: CASTWNGDSGNTIYF
CDR3nt: TGTGCCAGCACCTGGAACGGAGACTCTGGAAACACCATATATTTT

len: 14
j_gene: TRBJ1-3
v_gene: TRBV7-6
d_gene: NA
abundance: NA
CDR3aa: CASSPGASGNTIYF
CDR3nt: TGTGCCAGCAGTCCCGGGGCTTCTGGAAACACCATATATTTT

len: 15
j_gene: TRBJ2-5
v_gene: TRBV27
d_gene: NA
abundance: NA
CDR3aa: CASSLRFVREETQYF
CDR3nt: TGTGCCAGCAGTTTACGCTTTGTGAGAGAAGAGACCCAGTACTTC

len: 15
j_gene: TRBJ2-1
v_gene: TRBV6-2/TRBV6-3
d_gene: TRBD1
abundance: once
CDR3aa: CASSRDTGGYNEQFF
CDR3nt: TGTGCCAGCAGTAGGGACACAGGGGGATACAATGAGCAGTTCTTC

len: 14
j_gene: TRBJ2-7
v_gene: TRBV10-3
d_gene: NA
abundance: NA
CDR3aa: CAIRNTERAYEQYF
CDR3nt: TGTGCCATCAGGAATACCGAGCGGGCCTACGAGCAGTACTTC

len: 17
j_gene: TRBJ2-3
v_gene: TRBV19
d_gene: TRBD2
abundance: NA
CDR3aa: CASSTSRLAPRGDTQYF
CDR3nt: TGTGCCAGTAGTACGTCGAGACTAGCGCCACGTGGAGATACGCAGTATTTT

len: 17
j_gene: TRBJ2-1
v_gene: TRBV15
d_gene: TRBD2
abundance: NA
CDR3aa: CATSRVGTSGPYNEQFF
CDR3nt: TGTGCCACCAGCAGAGTGGGGACTAGCGGACCCTACAATGAGCAGTTCTTC

len: 14
j_gene: TRBJ1-5
v_gene: TRBV7-9
d_gene: NA
abundance: NA
CDR3aa: CASSPTNSNQPQHF
CDR3nt: TGTGCCAGCAGCCCCACTAATAGCAATCAGCCCCAGCATTTT

len: 12
j_gene: TRBJ2-3
v_gene: TRBV19
d_gene: TRBD2
abundance: NA
CDR3aa: CASSSSGRTQYF
CDR3nt: TGTGCCAGTTCATCTAGCGGGAGGACGCAGTATTTT

len: 15
j_gene: TRBJ2-7
v_gene: TRBV5-1
d_gene: NA
abundance: NA
CDR3aa: CASSYDGKGLGEQYF
CDR3nt: TGCGCCAGCAGCTACGACGGGAAGGGCCTAGGCGAGCAGTACTTC

len: 17
j_gene: TRBJ2-5
v_gene: TRBV4-1
d_gene: NA
abundance: NA
CDR3aa: CASSPYTGTPERETQYF
CDR3nt: TGCGCCAGCAGCCCATACACCGGGACCCCGGAGCGAGAGACCCAGTACTTC

len: 14
j_gene: TRBJ1-1
v_gene: TRBV9
d_gene: NA
abundance: NA
CDR3aa: CASSVGTVNTEAFF
CDR3nt: TGTGCCAGCAGCGTTGGTACAGTGAACACTGAAGCTTTCTTT

len: 15
j_gene: TRBJ1-3
v_gene: TRBV28
d_gene: TRBD1
abundance: NA
CDR3aa: CASSKDRGPGNTIYF
CDR3nt: TGTGCCAGCAGCAAGGACAGGGGGCCTGGAAACACCATATATTTT

len: 12
j_gene: TRBJ2-5
v_gene: TRBV3-1/TRBV3-2
d_gene: NA
abundance: NA
CDR3aa: CASSQSRETQYF
CDR3nt: TGTGCCAGCAGCCAATCAAGAGAGACCCAGTACTTC

len: 16
j_gene: TRBJ1-6
v_gene: TRBV6-5
d_gene: NA
abundance: NA
CDR3aa: CASSLVSSPYNSPLHF
CDR3nt: TGTGCCAGCAGTTTAGTCTCTTCGCCCTATAATTCACCCCTCCACTTT

len: 15
j_gene: TRBJ2-2
v_gene: TRBV9
d_gene: NA
abundance: NA
CDR3aa: CASSPRQVNTGELFF
CDR3nt: TGTGCCAGCAGCCCTAGGCAGGTAAACACCGGGGAGCTGTTTTTT

len: 15
j_gene: TRBJ2-1
v_gene: TRBV24-1
d_gene: NA
abundance: NA
CDR3aa: CATSVGGSSYNEQFF
CDR3nt: TGTGCCACCAGTGTAGGAGGGAGCTCCTACAATGAGCAGTTCTTC

len: 13
j_gene: TRBJ1-2
v_gene: TRBV20-1
d_gene: TRBD1
abundance: NA
CDR3aa: CSASWIRGQGYTF
CDR3nt: TGCAGTGCTAGTTGGATCAGGGGGCAGGGCTACACCTTC

len: 13
j_gene: TRBJ1-5
v_gene: TRBV30
d_gene: NA
abundance: NA
CDR3aa: CAWSYRGNQPQHF
CDR3nt: TGTGCCTGGAGTTACAGGGGCAATCAGCCCCAGCATTTT

len: 15
j_gene: TRBJ2-1
v_gene: TRBV7-8
d_gene: NA
abundance: NA
CDR3aa: CASSSRSIPHREQFF
CDR3nt: TGTGCCAGCAGCTCGAGGAGCATCCCGCATCGAGAGCAGTTCTTC

len: 15
j_gene: TRBJ2-5
v_gene: TRBV4-2
d_gene: TRBD2
abundance: NA
CDR3aa: CASSQDGGGRETQYF
CDR3nt: TGTGCCAGCAGCCAAGATGGCGGGGGTAGGGAGACCCAGTACTTC

len: 13
j_gene: TRBJ1-5
v_gene: TRBV5-5
d_gene: NA
abundance: once
CDR3aa: CASSPGGSQPQHF
CDR3nt: TGTGCCAGCAGTCCCGGGGGGTCTCAGCCCCAGCATTTT

len: 13
j_gene: TRBJ2-1
v_gene: TRBV19
d_gene: TRBD2
abundance: NA
CDR3aa: CASSERERDEQFF
CDR3nt: TGTGCCAGTAGTGAGCGGGAGAGGGATGAGCAGTTCTTC